The present entry profiles one T cell receptor beta chain with its context. No antigen is known for it. The sample comes from a study of cytomegalovirus exposure and HLA in healthy donors. Study results and caveats: Being productive about 90% or about 30% of the time was typical of most TCR beta V segments in an earlier analysis. The classifier, whose performance was assessed in both the original and validation cohorts, reportedly diagnosed cytomegalovirus status with high specificity and sensitivity. Later analysis demonstrated an association between a missense DCLRE1C variant and TCR beta V- and J-gene trimming.

Among the donors, all were healthy bone marrow donors. PCR amplification relied on 60 Vbeta primers (plus 13 Jbeta primers). This table comes from immunoSEQ multiplex PCR, and its TCRdb copy is limited to in-frame clones, with some not included. This sample yields 120,000 or so clones, of which approximately 81% are seen a single time; approximately 2.2% belongs to the top ten. The CDR3 is made up of 14 amino acids. Germline CDR1 is MNHEY and CDR2 is SVGAGI. The receptor's source is a middle-aged woman in good health and CMV-seronegative. The gene calls are TRBV6-5 and TRBJ2-5; possible D gene TRBD1, 6 bases. The J call is uncertain, as TRBJ2-7 better fits the DNA end. Specimen: PBMCs. The CDR3 is CASSYSGTSGEQYF. CDR3 coding DNA: TGTGCCAGCAGTTACTCCGGGACATCGGGCGAGCAGTACTTC.